Each of the 16 T cell receptor beta chains below was sequenced from the same sample in a study of beta chain features in type 1 diabetes. Study-level results: People with Type 1 diabetes carried modestly yet significantly shorter TCRB CDR3s in all four CD4+ subsets.

Reverse transcribing all isolated RNA meant expressed TCRB transcripts were sequenced. Libraries were prepared by immunoSEQ multiplex PCR; TCRdb keeps only in-frame clonotypes and omits some of them. The sample includes some 170,000 clones, roughly 60% of them seen just once. Antigens of these TCRs are unknown. Sequencing input: naive CD4+ T cells from blood. The receptors derive from a man aged 25-45 years with type 1 diabetes.

The V gene is TRBV28, the J gene TRBJ2-3; the match to TRBD1 covers 7 bases. The trim removed 4 bases at V and 5 bases at J, leaving 9 bases unmatched. This CDR3 has 15 residues. The germline CDR1 and CDR2 sequences are MDHEN and SYDVKM. The CDR3 DNA reads TGTGCCAGCAGTTCCCAGGGGGAAGGGGGAGATACGCAGTATTTT. This codes for CASSSQGEGGDTQYF.

This chain uses TRBV9 with TRBJ2-3; 9 bases are shared with TRBD2. V trimming: 0 bases; J trimming: 4 bases; junction bases outside the gene matches: 3. This CDR3 is 15 amino acids long. Germline V gene sequence: CDR1 SGDLS, CDR2 YYNGEE. CDR3 sequence reads: CASSVAGGGADTQYF. In DNA, the CDR3 is TGTGCCAGCAGCGTAGCCGGCGGGGGGGCAGATACGCAGTATTTT.

V and J are TRBV15 and TRBJ2-7; D perhaps matches TRBD2 (6 bases). Per germline, CDR1 LNHNV and CDR2 YYDKDF (reference sequence). The CDR3 sequence is 15 residues long. Trimming took 0 bases from V and 0 from J, leaving 9 bases between them. CDR3 in amino acids: CATSRDLRGSYEQYF. The DNA for the CDR3 is TGTGCCACCAGCAGAGATCTGCGGGGCTCCTACGAGCAGTACTTC.

Note on this clone: The same CDR3 can be traced to other DNA sequences in this sample. This chain connects TRBV20-1 to TRBJ2-1; no definite D call. V was trimmed by 4 bases and J by 7 bases, leaving 5 bases between them. Germline V CDR1 and CDR2: DFQATT, SNEGSKA (reference sequence). The CDR3 runs 10 residues. The CDR3 is CSAKGNEQFF. The DNA of the CDR3 is TGCAGTGCTAAAGGGAATGAGCAGTTCTTC.

This clone occurred a few times. This chain links TRBV21-1 with TRBJ2-7. TRBV21-1 is deemed a pseudogene. The CDR3 contains 17 residues. CDR3 region: CASSKNAPGDTYYEQYF. CDR3 nucleotide sequence: TGTGCCAGCAGCAAAAATGCCCCGGGGGACACATACTACGAGCAGTACTTC.

The V call is TRBV9, the J call TRBJ1-1; 9 positions match TRBD1. CDR1 and CDR2 from the germline V gene are SGDLS and YYNGEE. This CDR3 is built from 13 residues. V shed 7 bases and J 3 bases; nucleotides not matched to a gene: 4. Here the CDR3 reads CASGTGWDTEAFF. In nucleotides, the CDR3 is TGTGCCAGCGGGACAGGGTGGGACACTGAAGCTTTCTTT. Supplemented by reference TRBV9 and TRBJ1-1, the full variable domain reads DSGVTQTPKHLITATGQRVTLRCSPRSGDLSVYWYQQSLDQGLQFLIQYYNGEERAKGNILERFSAQQFPDLHSELNLSSLELGDSALYFCASGTGWDTEAFFGQGTRLTVV.

The chain links TRBV29-1 to TRBJ2-7, with a weak D call TRBD1 (7 bases). CDR1 is SQVTM and CDR2 is ANQGSEA in the germline V gene. The CDR3 is made up of 15 amino acids. V was pared by 4 bases and J by 5 bases, with 21 bases between. CDR3 sequence reads: CSVVKSGQGEDEQYF. The CDR3 bases are TGCAGCGTTGTTAAGAGTGGTCAGGGGGAGGACGAGCAGTACTTC.

The chain uses TRBV7-2 and TRBJ2-1; 11 bases match TRBD2. V lost 5 bases and J lost 7; bases outside the gene matches: 4. CDR1 is SGHTA, CDR2 FQGNSA, per germline. The CDR3 spans 14 residues. CDR3 sequence reads: CASSRLAGWNEQFF. The CDR3 region has the DNA TGTGCCAGCAGCCGACTAGCGGGGTGGAATGAGCAGTTCTTC.

This rearrangement joins TRBV4-1 to TRBJ1-6; TRBD1 matches 7 bases. Germline CDR1 reads MGHRA; CDR2 reads YSYEKL. The CDR3 length is 18 residues. V lost 0 bases to trimming and J lost 0 bases; unmatched junction nucleotides: 5. This chain's CDR3 is CASSQDGTASSYNSPLHF. For the CDR3, the DNA is TGCGCCAGCAGCCAAGATGGGACAGCGAGCTCCTATAATTCACCCCTCCACTTT.

The V gene is TRBV25-1, the J gene TRBJ2-1; 9 bases match TRBD2. The germline V gene has CDR1 MGHDK and CDR2 SYGVNS. The CDR3 is 15 residues long. Unmatched junction bases numbered 4, after V lost 3 bases and J lost 4 bases. This chain's CDR3 is CASSDLLAGYNEQFF. In DNA, the CDR3 is TGTGCCAGCAGTGACCTCCTAGCGGGGTACAATGAGCAGTTCTTC.

The chain carries TRBV6-5 and TRBJ2-2; D uncertain. V was clipped by 2 bases and J by 0 bases, with 10 bases between them. The CDR3 length is 16 residues. Germline V gene data show CDR1 as MNHEY and CDR2 as SVGAGI. In DNA form, the CDR3 reads TGTGCCAGCAGTTACGCACCCGGTGCGAACACCGGGGAGCTGTTTTTT. Translation gives CASSYAPGANTGELFF.

This chain links TRBV28 with TRBJ2-1; TRBD2 is a possible D gene (5 bases). Germline CDR1 MDHEN, CDR2 SYDVKM. V was trimmed by 4 bases and J by 8 bases, leaving 15 bases between them. This CDR3 comprises 14 residues. CDR3 coding DNA: TGTGCCAGCAGTTGGGGAGCGAGTCCCCATGAGCAGTTCTTC. Residues: CASSWGASPHEQFF. Together with reference TRBV28 and TRBJ2-1, the CDR3 gives the full variable domain: DVKVTQSSRYLVKRTGEKVFLECVQDMDHENMFWYRQDPGLGLRLIYFSYDVKMKEKGDIPEGYSVSREKKERFSLILESASTNQTSMYLCASSWGASPHEQFFGPGTRLTVL.

This rearrangement joins TRBV7-2 to TRBJ2-7; unclear D gene. Trimming stripped 1 base from V and 3 bases from J, with 7 bases between. Germline CDR1 and CDR2: SGHTA and FQGNSA. CDR3 length: 13 amino acids. The CDR3 nucleotides read TGTGCCAGCAGCTTAGACGGGCGCTACGAGCAGTACTTC. Translation gives CASSLDGRYEQYF.

V and J are TRBV2 and TRBJ1-1, with D hard to call. V was pared by 7 bases and J by 4 bases, with 16 bases between. Germline CDR1 SNHLY, CDR2 FYNNEI. CDR3 length: 14 amino acids. CDR3 sequence reads: CASTVATATTEAFF. DNA of the CDR3: TGTGCCAGCACCGTGGCCACAGCGACCACTGAAGCTTTCTTT.

CDR3 region: CASSWRKETGELFF. The DNA of the CDR3 is TGTGCCAGCAGTTGGAGGAAGGAGACCGGGGAGCTGTTTTTT. V usage is TRBV27 and J usage is TRBJ2-2; a possible D gene is TRBD2 (5 bases). With 4 bases removed from V and 5 bases from J, the gap between germline ends came to 11 bases. From germline, CDR1 is MNHEY and CDR2 SMNVEV (reference sequence). CDR3 length: 14 amino acids.

CDR3 DNA: TGTGCCAGCTCACCTGATCTAGCGCCCGGCACAGATACGCAGTATTTT. Its protein product is CASSPDLAPGTDTQYF. The J gene is TRBJ2-3, the V gene TRBV18, with D possibly matching TRBD2 (6 bases). The V gene's germline CDR1 is KGHSH and CDR2 LQKENI. The CDR3 is made up of 16 amino acids. V lost 3 bases, J lost 1 base, and 14 bases lay in between.